What follows are 21 T cell receptor beta chains derived from one specimen sequenced in a study of cytomegalovirus exposure and HLA in healthy donors. Libraries were prepared by immunoSEQ multiplex PCR; TCRdb keeps only in-frame clonotypes and omits some of them. The sample holds approximately 300,000 clones; around 86% are singletons and the top ten take about 0.8%. Sample: PBMCs. The receptors were gathered from a woman between 18 and 29 years old in good health and CMV-seronegative.

This clone was detected only a few times. This chain links TRBV28 with TRBJ2-5; D unclear. The CDR3 is 12 amino acids. The V gene lost 6 bases and the J gene lost 2 bases, with 7 bases spanning the gap. Looked up from germline, CDR1 is MDHEN and CDR2 is SYDVKM. CDR3 nucleotides: TGTGCCAGCAGGCCAGGACAAGAGACCCAGTACTTC. It translates to CASRPGQETQYF.

The sample holds a few counts of this clone. The rearrangement joins TRBV28 to TRBJ1-2; D unclear. Germline assignment: CDR1 MDHEN and CDR2 SYDVKM. The V and J ends lost 4 bases and 4 bases respectively, with 7 bases between them. The CDR3 contains 12 residues. The CDR3 DNA reads as TGTGCCAGCAGTTATAGCCCCTATGGCTACACCTTC. It specifies CASSYSPYGYTF.

V is TRBV2 and J is TRBJ1-2; weak D call: TRBD1 (5 bases). Germline V gene sequence: CDR1 SNHLY, CDR2 FYNNEI. Trimming left V 6 bases short and J 5 bases short, with 16 bases between. The CDR3 extends over 14 amino acids. The CDR3 DNA reads as TGTGCCAGCAGCCAAGACAGTCATGGATATGGCTACACCTTC. This gives the protein CASSQDSHGYGYTF.

V is TRBV25-1 and J is TRBJ1-1, with TRBD1 as a possible D gene (5 bases). V shed 7 bases and J shed 11 bases, with 26 bases lying between them. Germline values: CDR1 MGHDK, CDR2 SYGVNS. The CDR3 is 15 amino acids. The CDR3 sequence is CASTDTGREGKGAFF. The DNA of the CDR3 is TGTGCCAGCACCGACACGGGCAGGGAAGGGAAAGGGGCTTTCTTT. Looking up the rest from reference TRBV25-1 and TRBJ1-1 gives the full variable domain: EADIYQTPRYLVIGTGKKITLECSQTMGHDKMYWYQQDPGMELHLIHYSYGVNSTEKGDLSSESTVSRIRTEHFPLTLESARPSHTSQYLCASTDTGREGKGAFFGQGTRLTVV.

The chain is built from TRBV21-1 and TRBJ2-5; TRBD2 is the table's D call, not checked against the DNA. TRBV21-1 is a known pseudogene. CDR3 length: 16 amino acids. In DNA form, the CDR3 reads TGTGCCAGCAGCATTCGGACTAGCGGGAGTCTAGAGACCCAGTACTTC. As protein: CASSIRTSGSLETQYF.

V gene TRBV11-1 combines with J gene TRBJ2-7, with 8 bases lining up with TRBD2. CDR1 is SGHAT and CDR2 is FQDESV in the germline V gene (reference sequence). The V and J ends lost 5 bases and 2 bases, in that order; junction bases with no gene match: 11. The CDR3 is 16 amino acids. This chain's CDR3 is CASSLDAGGGPYEQYF. The CDR3 DNA follows: TGTGCCAGCAGCCTCGACGCGGGAGGCGGTCCCTACGAGCAGTACTTC.

The chain joins TRBV6-4 to TRBJ2-1, with 9 bases matching TRBD2. Germline CDR1 MRHNA, CDR2 SNTAGT. V lost 5 bases to trimming and J lost 9 bases; unmatched junction nucleotides: 8. This CDR3 spans 14 amino acids. The CDR3 nucleotides read TGTGCCAGCAGTCGGGTAGCGGGAGTGGGTGAGCAGTTCTTC. The encoded protein is CASSRVAGVGEQFF.

This clone has just one count. The chain employs TRBV9 and TRBJ2-7; 9 nucleotides line up with TRBD2. With V trimmed by 0 bases and J by 2 bases, 3 bases remained unmatched. CDR3 length: 15 amino acids. CDR1 is SGDLS and CDR2 is YYNGEE in the germline V gene. CDR3 nucleotides: TGTGCCAGCAGCGTAGCGAGCGGGGGGACCTACGAGCAGTACTTC. Translation: CASSVASGGTYEQYF.

This clone came up once. The chain couples TRBV19 to TRBJ2-7; D call uncertain. V dropped 7 bases and J dropped 0 bases, with 16 bases sitting between them. CDR3 length: 15 residues. Germline CDR1 reads LNHDA; CDR2 reads SQIVND (reference sequence). The CDR3 is CASKYLPEASYEQYF. The CDR3 DNA reads as TGTGCCAGTAAATATCTGCCCGAGGCCTCCTACGAGCAGTACTTC.

V gene TRBV27 combines with J gene TRBJ2-7; 9 bases map to TRBD1. J gave up 3 bases and V 0 bases, and 9 bases lay outside the gene matches. Germline CDR1 reads MNHEY; CDR2 reads SMNVEV (reference sequence). There are 17 residues in the CDR3. CDR3 in DNA: TGTGCCAGCAGTTTATCCCTTGTGGGACAGGGACGCTACGAGCAGTACTTC. The encoded protein is CASSLSLVGQGRYEQYF.

The chain is built from TRBV7-2 and TRBJ2-7; 8 positions agree with TRBD1. The CDR3 spans 14 residues. The germline V gene has CDR1 SGHTA and CDR2 FQGNSA. The J segment lost 5 bases and the V segment lost 5 bases, leaving 8 bases of the junction unmatched. The CDR3 loop reads CASSKRQGKDEQYF. The CDR3 DNA is TGTGCCAGCAGCAAACGACAGGGGAAGGACGAGCAGTACTTC.

V usage is TRBV29-1 and J usage is TRBJ2-1, with D possibly TRBD2 on 5 matching bases. The germline V gene encodes CDR1 SQVTM and CDR2 ANQGSEA. CDR3 length: 13 amino acids. The CDR3 DNA reads TGCAGTGGAGGTGGGAGCTCCTACAATGAGCAGTTCTTC. Translation: CSGGGSSYNEQFF.

The chain is built from TRBV27 and TRBJ2-7; no clear D. Trimming took 5 bases from V and 3 from J, leaving 14 bases between them. This CDR3 has 14 residues. Germline assignment: CDR1 MNHEY and CDR2 SMNVEV (reference sequence). CDR3 nucleotides: TGTGCCAGCAGTACCACTAATTCCTACTACGAGCAGTACTTC. Protein product: CASSTTNSYYEQYF.

V is TRBV28 and J is TRBJ1-5; no reliable D call. Per the germline V gene, CDR1 is MDHEN and CDR2 is SYDVKM. CDR3 size: 13 residues. V lost 5 bases, J lost 4 bases, and 9 bases lay in between. CDR3 sequence reads: CASSPGVNQPQHF. The CDR3 DNA reads as TGTGCCAGCAGTCCCGGGGTAAATCAGCCCCAGCATTTT.

The chain carries TRBV23-1 and TRBJ1-1; D may be TRBD1 (5 bases). TRBV23-1 is marked as an open reading frame, function uncertain. The CDR3 extends over 13 amino acids. V lost 7 bases and J lost 5, with 14 bases in between. The CDR3 DNA follows: TGCGCCAGCAACAATCGGAGGGGAACTGAAGCTTTCTTT. It codes for CASNNRRGTEAFF.

The V gene is TRBV21-1, the J gene TRBJ2-7; the DNA was not compared with TRBD2, the D call given in the table. TRBV21-1 constitutes a pseudogene. The CDR3 length is 17 residues. The CDR3 sequence: CASSNEGTSGDSYEQYF. In nucleotides, the CDR3 is TGTGCCAGCAGCAATGAGGGGACTAGCGGGGACTCCTACGAGCAGTACTTC.

This clone was seen a few times. The chain recombines TRBV7-2 with TRBJ2-1; D might be TRBD2 (6 bases). The germline V and J ends were trimmed by 4 bases and 1 base, with 17 bases remaining between them. This CDR3 is built from 17 residues. CDR1 SGHTA and CDR2 FQGNSA come from the germline V gene. CDR3 in amino acids: CASSSPMGRGSYNEQFF. The CDR3 region has the DNA TGTGCCAGCAGCTCACCCATGGGGCGGGGATCCTACAATGAGCAGTTCTTC.

A few counts support this clone. The chain links TRBV6-5 to TRBJ2-2; 14 bases fit TRBD2. V gave up 4 bases and J gave up 6 bases; unmatched junction bases: 4. Germline V gene sequence: CDR1 MNHEY, CDR2 SVGAGI. CDR3 length: 16 amino acids. CDR3 DNA sequence: TGTGCCAGCAGTTTAGGGACTAGCGGGAGTCCCGGGGAGCTGTTTTTT. This sequence encodes CASSLGTSGSPGELFF.

This clone was seen only a few times. This CDR3 is CATSRLAGGQETQYF. In DNA form, the CDR3 reads TGTGCCACCAGTAGACTAGCGGGGGGTCAAGAGACCCAGTACTTC. The chain recombines TRBV15 with TRBJ2-5, with TRBD2 identical over 13 bases. CDR1 and CDR2 (germline): LNHNV, YYDKDF (reference sequence). CDR3 size: 15 residues. V dropped 6 bases and J dropped 2; count of bases not matched to a gene: 3.

The gene calls are TRBV6-5 and TRBJ2-3, with 9 positions matching TRBD2. Germline CDR1 and CDR2: MNHEY and SVGAGI. This CDR3 spans 13 amino acids. V was clipped by 5 bases and J by 8 bases; unmatched bases: 5. CDR3 sequence (DNA): TGTGCCAGCAGTAGCGGGAGGCGCCCTACGCAGTATTTT. Encoded protein: CASSSGRRPTQYF.

The chain recombines TRBV7-2 with TRBJ2-2; TRBD1 agrees at 8 bases. CDR1 is SGHTA and CDR2 is FQGNSA in the germline V gene. Losses at the gene ends were 5 bases for V and 1 base for J; bases not matched to a gene: 6. The CDR3 is 16 residues long. CDR3 residues: CASSATGTGNTGELFF. The CDR3 DNA sequence: TGTGCCAGCAGCGCAACCGGGACAGGGAACACCGGGGAGCTGTTTTTT.